The clone carrying this T cell receptor (beta chain) has more than one count but fewer than ten. Its antigen remains unidentified. The sample originates from a study of OX40 agonist ivuxolimab in advanced cancers. Study-level findings and limits: CD4+ and CD8+ blood T cells expanded clonally by week 6 at 0.1 to 3.0 mg/kg. Partial responders at 0.1-3.0 mg/kg had among the lowest clonal expansion. Mean expanded clone counts were higher in CD8+ than CD4+ T cells.

Measured with immunoSEQ multiplex PCR; TCRdb has only the in-frame clones, and not every one. Here the sample spans more than 25,000 clones, about 90% being singletons. Germline CDR1 reads SGDLS; CDR2 reads YYNGEE. The CDR3 extends over 12 amino acids. Trimming removed 4 bases at V and 3 bases at J, with 7 bases between. The TCR was taken from an adult with an advanced solid tumor such as melanoma, head and neck, liver or kidney cancer. The sample was CD4+ or CD8+ T cells sorted from blood, taken in a trial of the OX40 agonist ivuxolimab. The rearrangement uses TRBV9 and TRBJ1-1; D is ambiguous. CDR3 sequence: CASSPWDTEAFF. The CDR3 nucleotides read TGTGCCAGCAGCCCATGGGACACTGAAGCTTTCTTT. The full variable domain, in which reference TRBV9 and TRBJ1-1 provide the parts outside the CDR3, is DSGVTQTPKHLITATGQRVTLRCSPRSGDLSVYWYQQSLDQGLQFLIQYYNGEERAKGNILERFSAQQFPDLHSELNLSSLELGDSALYFCASSPWDTEAFFGQGTRLTVV.